This T cell receptor (beta chain) was sequenced for a study of CD8+ T cells in alopecia areata. Treatment here: oral pan-JAK inhibitor, 5-10 mg twice daily. This clone was counted between two and nine times. Extraction and reverse transcription of RNA yielded cDNA as the sequencing template. Assay used: immunoSEQ multiplex PCR; TCRdb lists only in-frame clones, some missing. Here the sample spans roughly 170,000 clones, around 60% being singletons. V lost 4 bases and J 1 base, leaving 19 bases between the germline ends. The CDR3 covers 17 residues. CDR1 and CDR2 (germline): SGHDT, YYEEEE. This sample comprised CD8+ T cells sorted from blood, obtained at week 24, from a patient treated with tofacitinib. The source is a human donor with alopecia areata. The J gene is TRBJ2-3, the V gene TRBV5-6, with D possibly TRBD1 on 6 matching bases. This CDR3 is CASSQQENRARTDTQYF. CDR3 sequence (DNA): TGTGCCAGCAGCCAACAGGAGAACAGGGCTCGCACAGATACGCAGTATTTT.